This TCR beta chain was profiled in a study of shared clonotypes between healthy human individuals. Broader study findings: Larger estimated richness was generally recorded for naive subsets relative to memory subsets.

TCRdb's table, derived via immunoSEQ multiplex PCR, lists solely in-frame clones and lacks some. The data contain under 2.5 million clones, roughly 92% of them singletons. As for this clone: Its antigen is not identified.

Sequenced sample: naive CD4+ T cells from PBMCs. Noted subset: CD45RA+ positively selected. This sequence originates from a man aged 18 to 30 in good health. Some clones in this sample may be carry-over from other donors' samples.

The CDR3 sequence is CASSTGTSGSDEQFF. CDR3 in DNA: TGTGCCAGCAGTACGGGGACTAGCGGGAGCGATGAGCAGTTCTTC. The rearrangement links TRBV9 to TRBJ2-1; 14 nucleotides match TRBD2. The CDR3 spans 15 residues. Per germline, CDR1 SGDLS and CDR2 YYNGEE. The trim removed 5 bases at V and 8 bases at J, leaving 6 bases unmatched.